This T cell receptor beta chain was found in a study of blood T cell repertoires in COVID-19. Study background: The samples span acute and convalescent COVID-19 from the United States, Italy and Spain. The cDNA or gDNA used as material had been derived from T cells, B-cell-depleted T cells, or PBMCs.

Using immunoSEQ multiplex PCR, the repertoire was profiled, and TCRdb retains in-frame clones only, with some absent. The top ten hold 3.5% to 5% of the sample, which has 52,000 or so clones, roughly 90% seen once. The CDR3 totals 17 residues. CDR1 is MGHRA, CDR2 YSYEKL, per germline. V shed 2 bases and J 3 bases; nucleotides not matched to a gene: 5. The V gene is TRBV4-1, the J gene TRBJ2-5, with 14 bases lining up with TRBD2. The source material was peripheral blood. The source of this sequence is a man over 45 with acute or convalescent COVID-19. This chain's CDR3 is CASSQPPGLAGEETQYF. The CDR3 DNA follows: TGCGCCAGCAGCCAACCCCCGGGACTAGCGGGAGAAGAGACCCAGTACTTC.